A selection of T cell receptor beta chains follows, all from one sample in a study of blood T cell repertoires in COVID-19. The method was immunoSEQ multiplex PCR; TCRdb's version includes in-frame clones alone and lacks a portion of them. The table has about 370,000 clones, about 90% seen once. The sample taken for sequencing was peripheral blood. These receptors all come from a woman in her thirties with COVID-19, enrolled during active disease. CDR3s include the opening cysteine and the closing phenylalanine or tryptophan. The D gene is left open where the match is weak. Some rows have no size entry. The others give once, few or many, or a class for an expanded clone.

V	J	D	size	DNA	CDR3
TRBV5-4	TRBJ1-2	TRBD1	.	TGTGCCAGCAGCTCAGGGGGCAGCTATGGCTACACCTTC	CASSSGGSYGYTF
TRBV24-1	TRBJ1-6	.	few	TGTGCCACCAGTGATTCCGGGAGTGAGGCCCTCCACTTT	CATSDSGSEALHF
TRBV28	TRBJ2-3	.	.	TGTGCCAGCAGTTTGACAGGCGGGGGAGATACGCAGTATTTT	CASSLTGGGDTQYF
TRBV19	TRBJ1-2	.	.	TGTGCCAGTAGGGAACAGGGTGACTATGGCTACACCTTC	CASREQGDYGYTF
TRBV5-5	TRBJ2-7	TRBD1	once	TGTGCCAGCAGCCCGCCGGACAGGGGCGAGCAGTACTTC	CASSPPDRGEQYF
TRBV27	TRBJ2-1	.	.	TGTGCCAGCAGTTTAGGGCGTCTTCTTGAGCAGTTCTTC	CASSLGRLLEQFF
TRBV5-4	TRBJ2-1	TRBD2	.	TGTGCCAGCACCTCGGGGGGAGGGCCGCTTGGTGAGCAGTTCTTC	CASTSGGGPLGEQFF
TRBV7-9	TRBJ2-1	TRBD2	.	TGTGCCAGCAGTTACGGGAGGGCCAGCGGTGAGCAGTTCTTC	CASSYGRASGEQFF
TRBV3-1/TRBV3-2	TRBJ2-7	.	.	TGTGCCAGCAGCCAAGAAGGCAGGGGTCGCTCCTACGAGCAGTACTTC	CASSQEGRGRSYEQYF
TRBV28	TRBJ1-2	.	.	TGTGCCAGCAGTTCAGTCTATGGCTACACCTTC	CASSSVYGYTF
TRBV6-5	TRBJ1-5	.	.	TGTGCCAGCAGTTACTCCCCCCCGAAGGGGCAGCCCCAGCATTTT	CASSYSPPKGQPQHF
TRBV6-1	TRBJ1-2	TRBD1	.	TGTGCCAGCAGTGAGACAGGGGTTGGCTATGGCTACACCTTC	CASSETGVGYGYTF
TRBV19	TRBJ1-5	.	few	TGTGCCAGTAGTACAGGACACAGTCAGGGCAATCAGCCCCAGCATTTT	CASSTGHSQGNQPQHF
TRBV28	TRBJ2-7	TRBD1	.	TGTGCCAGCCGAACGACAGGGCGGATCTACGAGCAGTACTTC	CASRTTGRIYEQYF
TRBV3-1/TRBV3-2	TRBJ1-5	.	.	TGTGCCAGCAGCCCAACCCCACAGGGACCCCAGCATTTT	CASSPTPQGPQHF
TRBV2	TRBJ2-4	TRBD1	.	TGTGCCAGCAGCCATGACAGGGGGCGAAACATTCAGTACTTC	CASSHDRGRNIQYF
TRBV29-1	TRBJ1-1	TRBD1	.	TGCAGCGGGCAGGGGGGGAACACTGAAGCTTTCTTT	CSGQGGNTEAFF
TRBV11-2	TRBJ2-7	.	.	TGTGCCAGCAGCTCACGCCTAGCGCCTGGTTCCTACGAGCAGTACTTC	CASSSRLAPGSYEQYF
TRBV19	TRBJ2-3	.	.	TGTGCCAGTAGTAGGGGACTCGGAATGCCCACAGATACGCAGTATTTT	CASSRGLGMPTDTQYF
TRBV7-2	TRBJ2-7	.	.	TGTGCCAGCAGCTTAGTACGCCTTCAGTACGAGCAGTACTTC	CASSLVRLQYEQYF
TRBV27	TRBJ1-1	.	few	TGTGCCAGCCAAGGGGTCACTGAAGCTTTCTTT	CASQGVTEAFF
TRBV28	TRBJ1-5	.	.	TGTGCCAGCAGGAATGATGCGGGGGGCGTAGGTCAGCCCCAGCATTTT	CASRNDAGGVGQPQHF
TRBV9	TRBJ1-5	.	.	TGTGCCAGCAGCGTAGATGGGGCAGGGGTACCTCAGCCCCAGCATTTT	CASSVDGAGVPQPQHF
TRBV4-1	TRBJ2-5	.	few	TGCGCCAGCAGCCAACCGGTGGAGGAGACCCAGTACTTC	CASSQPVEETQYF
TRBV4-3	TRBJ1-1	.	.	TGCGCCAGCAGCCAAGAAGGGAGGGGACGAGCTTTCTTT	CASSQEGRGRAFF
TRBV27	TRBJ2-3	TRBD2	.	TGTGCCAGCCGTTCGAGCGGGAGGGGTGTAGATACGCAGTATTTT	CASRSSGRGVDTQYF
TRBV10-1	TRBJ2-3	.	once	TGCGCCAGCAGTGTACAGGGAAACACAGATACGCAGTATTTT	CASSVQGNTDTQYF
TRBV2	TRBJ1-1	TRBD1	once	TGTGCCAGCAGTACTCGGACAGGGAACACTGAAGCTTTCTTT	CASSTRTGNTEAFF
TRBV19	TRBJ2-6	TRBD1	.	TGTGCCAGTAGCCCGGGACAGGGTACGGGGGCCAACGTCCTGACTTTC	CASSPGQGTGANVLTF
TRBV6-5	TRBJ1-6	TRBD1	.	TGTGCCAGCAGTTACTCGGGACAGCAGGATTCACCCCTCCACTTT	CASSYSGQQDSPLHF
TRBV6-6	TRBJ2-1	.	.	TGTGCCAGCAGCCCCACCTTGTCGCAGGATGAGCAGTTCTTC	CASSPTLSQDEQFF
TRBV3-1/TRBV3-2	TRBJ2-1	TRBD2	.	TGTGCCAGCAGCCAAGGACCCTGGACTAGCGGGAAGGTCAGAGGAAGCAATGAGCAGTTCTTC	CASSQGPWTSGKVRGSNEQFF
TRBV10-1	TRBJ2-3	TRBD1	.	TGCGCCAGCAGTCCCCTGTCCGGGACAGGGGTGGATACGCAGTATTTT	CASSPLSGTGVDTQYF
TRBV6-2/TRBV6-3	TRBJ2-5	TRBD1	.	TGTGCCAGCAGTTATGACAGGGGGCAAGAGACCCAGTACTTC	CASSYDRGQETQYF
TRBV28	TRBJ2-3	.	few	TGTGCCAGCGATACGGGAACAGATACGCAGTATTTT	CASDTGTDTQYF
TRBV11-2	TRBJ2-3	.	.	TGTGCCAGCAGCTTAGCGCGGCCAGATACGCAGTATTTT	CASSLARPDTQYF
TRBV5-1	TRBJ2-5	.	.	TGCGCCAGCAGCCCCGCGGGGACTGAAGAGACCCAGTACTTC	CASSPAGTEETQYF
TRBV5-8	TRBJ1-1	.	.	TGTGCCAGCAGCTTGTCGGGACTTAGTGAAGCTTTCTTT	CASSLSGLSEAFF
TRBV3-1/TRBV3-2	TRBJ1-5	TRBD1	.	TGTGCCAGCAGCCACCGACAGGGCCACAATCAGCCCCAGCATTTT	CASSHRQGHNQPQHF
TRBV27	TRBJ2-1	.	.	TGTGCCAGCAGTTCCCGGACAGACAATGAGCAGTTCTTC	CASSSRTDNEQFF
TRBV4-1	TRBJ1-2	.	.	TGCGCCAGCAGCCAAGGGCAGTCCAACACCTTC	CASSQGQSNTF
TRBV15	TRBJ2-6	.	.	TGTGCCACCAGCAGAGTCAGATCCGGGGCCAACGTCCTGACTTTC	CATSRVRSGANVLTF
TRBV19	TRBJ2-7	.	once	TGTGCCAGCCGGGACTTACTAACCTACGAGCAGTACTTC	CASRDLLTYEQYF
TRBV27	TRBJ2-2	TRBD1	.	TGTGCCAGCAGGACAGGGATCTACACCGGGGAGCTGTTTTTT	CASRTGIYTGELFF
TRBV4-3	TRBJ1-2	TRBD1	.	TGCGCCAGCAGCCAGGACATCGACAGGGATGGCTACACCTTC	CASSQDIDRDGYTF
TRBV11-2	TRBJ2-3	.	.	TGTGCCAGCAGCTTCTGGCGGCAATCCACAAATACGCAGTATTTT	CASSFWRQSTNTQYF